Presented here are 10 T cell receptor beta chains from one specimen sequenced in a study of T cells expressing NK-cell markers. TCRdb reprocessed the 5' RACE reads; each CDR3 protein has one entry and no DNA is given. Its clone listing holds under 500,000 distinct CDR3 sequences. Sequencing used blood T cells: a sorted CD56 or NKG2C T cell subset, CD4+ or CD8+ T cells, or bulk PBMC T cells (not recorded which). The receptor source for this set is a woman aged 18 to 75 in good health.

V usage is TRBV4-3 and J usage is TRBJ1-2; without DNA, the TCRdb call of TRBD1 cannot be checked. Germline CDR1 LGHNA, CDR2 YSLEER. The CDR3 is 15 residues long. The CDR3 protein is CASSQEGDRRVGYTF.

The CDR3 sequence: CASSLVGTVGTEAFF. The genes are TRBV12-3 or TRBV12-4 and TRBJ1-1. This CDR3 is 15 amino acids long.

The gene calls are TRBV5-1 and TRBJ1-4; TCRdb indicates TRBD1, and absent DNA this call remains unverified. The CDR3 sequence is 15 residues long. Germline V lookup: CDR1 SGHRS, CDR2 YFSETQ. The CDR3 loop reads CASSRTGETNEKLFF. Together with reference TRBV5-1 and TRBJ1-4, the CDR3 gives the full variable domain: KAGVTQTPRYLIKTRGQQVTLSCSPISGHRSVSWYQQTPGQGLQFLFEYFSETQRNKGNFPGRFSGRQFSNSRSEMNVSTLELGDSALYLCASSRTGETNEKLFFGSGTQLSVL.

V usage is TRBV28 and J usage is TRBJ2-7. The V gene's germline CDR1 is MDHEN and CDR2 SYDVKM. The CDR3 runs to 14 residues. The CDR3 region is CASSLPDRSYEQYF.

The genes are TRBV6-1 and TRBJ2-7. This CDR3 contains 13 residues. Germline V gives CDR1 MNHNS, CDR2 SASEGT. The CDR3 sequence is CASSMGLGNEQYF.

V usage is TRBV9 and J usage is TRBJ2-1; absent DNA, TCRdb's TRBD1 call cannot be checked. In germline, CDR1 is SGDLS, CDR2 YYNGEE. There are 16 residues in the CDR3. The CDR3 protein is CASSVVPGGKENEQFF.

The V and J genes are TRBV12-3 or TRBV12-4 and TRBJ2-6; TCRdb indicates TRBD1, and absent DNA this call remains unverified. The CDR3 is 14 amino acids. The CDR3 is CASSSPGTGSVLTF.

V usage is TRBV7-9 and J usage is TRBJ2-1; TCRdb's D gene call, TRBD2, goes unchecked for lack of DNA. Per germline, CDR1 SEHNR and CDR2 FQNEAQ (reference sequence). The CDR3 runs to 15 residues. The CDR3 sequence: CASSESGSGVNEQFF.

V usage is TRBV7-2 and J usage is TRBJ2-2; TCRdb picks TRBD2, but there is no DNA to check that call. This CDR3 is 14 amino acids long. Germline CDR1 reads SGHTA; CDR2 reads FQGNSA. The CDR3: CASSLTPAGGELFF.

The CDR3 spells CASSWGGTVWAFF. This chain joins TRBV5-6 and TRBJ1-1; TCRdb names TRBD1, which stays unverified in the absence of DNA. The germline V gene encodes CDR1 SGHDT and CDR2 YYEEEE. There are 13 residues in the CDR3.